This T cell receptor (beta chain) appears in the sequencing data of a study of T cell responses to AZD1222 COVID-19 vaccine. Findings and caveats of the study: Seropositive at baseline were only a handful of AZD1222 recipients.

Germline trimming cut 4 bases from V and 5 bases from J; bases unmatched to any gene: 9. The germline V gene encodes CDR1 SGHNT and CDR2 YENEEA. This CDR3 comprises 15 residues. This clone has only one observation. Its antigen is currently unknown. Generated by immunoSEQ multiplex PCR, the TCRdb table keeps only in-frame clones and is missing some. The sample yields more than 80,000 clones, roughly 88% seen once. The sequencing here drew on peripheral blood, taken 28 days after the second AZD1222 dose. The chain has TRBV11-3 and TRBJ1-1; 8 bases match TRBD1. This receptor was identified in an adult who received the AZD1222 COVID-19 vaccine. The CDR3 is CASSSTRTGRTEAFF. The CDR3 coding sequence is TGTGCCAGCAGCTCCACCCGGACAGGGCGAACTGAAGCTTTCTTT.